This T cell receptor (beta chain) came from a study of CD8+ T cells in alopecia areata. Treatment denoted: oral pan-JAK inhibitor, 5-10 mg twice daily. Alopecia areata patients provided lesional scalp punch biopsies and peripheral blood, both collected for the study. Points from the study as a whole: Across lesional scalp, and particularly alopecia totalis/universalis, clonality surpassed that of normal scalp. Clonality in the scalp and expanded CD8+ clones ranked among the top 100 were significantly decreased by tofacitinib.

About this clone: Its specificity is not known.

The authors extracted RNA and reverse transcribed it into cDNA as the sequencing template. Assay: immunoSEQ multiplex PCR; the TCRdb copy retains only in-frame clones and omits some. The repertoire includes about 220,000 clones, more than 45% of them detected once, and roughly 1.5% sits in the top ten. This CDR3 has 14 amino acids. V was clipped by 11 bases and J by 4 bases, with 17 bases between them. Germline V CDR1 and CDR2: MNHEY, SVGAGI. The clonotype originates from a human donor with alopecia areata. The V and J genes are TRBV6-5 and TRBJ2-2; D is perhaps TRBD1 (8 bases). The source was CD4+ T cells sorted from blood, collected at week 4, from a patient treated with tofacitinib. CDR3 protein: CAATQGGSTGELFF. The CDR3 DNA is TGTGCCGCAACACAGGGGGGGAGCACCGGGGAGCTGTTTTTT.